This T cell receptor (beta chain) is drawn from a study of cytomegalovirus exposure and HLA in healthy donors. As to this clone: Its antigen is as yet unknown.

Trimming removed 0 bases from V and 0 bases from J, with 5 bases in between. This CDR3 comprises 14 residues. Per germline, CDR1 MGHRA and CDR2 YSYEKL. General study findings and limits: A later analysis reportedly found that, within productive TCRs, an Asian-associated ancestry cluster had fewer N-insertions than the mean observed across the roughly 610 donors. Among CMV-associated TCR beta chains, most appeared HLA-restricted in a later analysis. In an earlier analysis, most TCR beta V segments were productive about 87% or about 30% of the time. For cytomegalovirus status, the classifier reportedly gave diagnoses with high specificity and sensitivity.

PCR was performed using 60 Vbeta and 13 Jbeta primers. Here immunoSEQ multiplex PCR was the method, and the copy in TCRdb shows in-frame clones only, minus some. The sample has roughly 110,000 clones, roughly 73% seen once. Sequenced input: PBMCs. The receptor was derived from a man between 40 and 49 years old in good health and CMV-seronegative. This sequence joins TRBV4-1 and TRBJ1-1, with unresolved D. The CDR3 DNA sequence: TGCGCCAGCAGCCAAGAAGAGGTGAACACTGAAGCTTTCTTT. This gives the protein CASSQEEVNTEAFF.